The 12 T cell receptor beta chains presented below share a single source sample, sequenced in a study of CD4 T cells in relation to SARS-CoV-2 and coronaviruses. CD4+ T cells from unexposed donors were obtained before the COVID-19 pandemic (2011-2018). After about 10 days of culture, CD4+ T cells were isolated. No cognate antigen is known for these TCRs. The method was immunoSEQ multiplex PCR; TCRdb's version includes in-frame clones alone and lacks a portion of them. The sample contains roughly 10,000 clones, around 68% of which appear only once. Sequencing was performed on CD4+ T cells from PBMCs, cultured in vitro. The receptor set was obtained from a human donor in good health.

CDR3 in DNA: TGTGCCAGCAGCTCCGTCCCGGGACTAGCAGATACGCAGTATTTT. This gives the protein CASSSVPGLADTQYF. V gene TRBV11-2 combines with J gene TRBJ2-3, with 8 nucleotides matching TRBD2. Per germline, CDR1 SGHAT and CDR2 FQNNGV. The ends lost 4 bases at V and 4 bases at J; junction bases unmatched: 7. The CDR3 is 15 residues long.

This chain links TRBV6-1 with TRBJ2-3; the match to TRBD2 covers 11 bases. This CDR3 is built from 16 residues. J gave up 5 bases and V 0 bases, and 4 bases lay outside the gene matches. CDR1 is MNHNS, CDR2 SASEGT, per germline. The CDR3 DNA is TGTGCCAGCAGTGAAGCGATGGGGACTAGCGGAGATACGCAGTATTTT. As protein: CASSEAMGTSGDTQYF.

This clone appeared a few times. V gene TRBV5-6 combines with J gene TRBJ2-7; 12 bases are shared with TRBD1. Trimming cost V 1 base and J 4 bases; bases outside gene matches: 6. This CDR3 is built from 16 residues. Per germline, CDR1 SGHDT and CDR2 YYEEEE. The CDR3 nucleotides read TGTGCCAGCAGCTTGCGGAGGGACAGGGGGCGGTACGAGCAGTACTTC. Amino acids: CASSLRRDRGRYEQYF.

The chain is built from TRBV7-9 and TRBJ1-1; no definite D call. The germline V and J ends were trimmed by 5 bases and 1 base, with 14 bases remaining between them. The CDR3 is 15 amino acids. Germline V CDR1 and CDR2: SEHNR, FQNEAQ (reference sequence). The CDR3 protein is CASSPPWTGNTEAFF. The CDR3 DNA reads as TGTGCCAGCAGCCCCCCTTGGACGGGGAACACTGAAGCTTTCTTT.

The chain employs TRBV5-7 and TRBJ2-5; 7 bases line up with TRBD1. TRBV5-7 is noted as an ORF with a role that remains uncertain. V was pared by 0 bases and J by 5 bases, with 10 bases of the junction left unmatched. CDR3 length equals 16 residues. The CDR3 nucleotides are TGTGCCAGCAGCTTGGGGACAGGCCCGATTGGGGAGACCCAGTACTTC. Translated: CASSLGTGPIGETQYF.

This clone has only one observation. CDR3 DNA: TGTGCCAGCAGCGACAACAGGGGGCTAGTTGGCTACACCTTC. Residues: CASSDNRGLVGYTF. The chain couples TRBV7-2 to TRBJ1-2; 9 bases match TRBD1. There are 14 residues in the CDR3. V lost 5 bases and J lost 7; bases outside the gene matches: 8. Germline V gives CDR1 SGHTA, CDR2 FQGNSA. Together with reference TRBV7-2 and TRBJ1-2, the CDR3 gives the full variable domain: GAGVSQSPSNKVTEKGKDVELRCDPISGHTALYWYRQSLGQGLEFLIYFQGNSAPDKSGLPSDRFSAERTGGSVSTLTIQRTQQEDSAVYLCASSDNRGLVGYTFGSGTRLTVV.

The chain is built from TRBV5-6 and TRBJ1-3; 7 bases map to TRBD1. Germline V lookup: CDR1 SGHDT, CDR2 YYEEEE. With V trimmed by 5 bases and J by 0 bases, 5 bases remained unmatched. The CDR3 runs to 15 residues. CDR3 sequence: CASSYRGFSGNTIYF. The CDR3 nucleotides are TGTGCCAGCAGTTACAGGGGTTTCTCTGGAAACACCATATATTTT.

The genes are TRBV6-2 or TRBV6-3 and TRBJ2-7; 7 bases are shared with TRBD1. Germline V lookup: CDR1 MNHEY, CDR2 SVGEGT. The CDR3 loop spans 14 amino acids. J gave up 3 bases and V 6 bases, and 8 bases lay outside the gene matches. CDR3 residues: CASSQRQGYYEQYF. CDR3 sequence (DNA): TGTGCCAGCAGCCAGCGACAGGGTTACTACGAGCAGTACTTC.

DNA of the CDR3: TGTGCCATCAGTGAGGGACACCCCCAGAACACTGAAGCTTTCTTT. Translated, it gives CAISEGHPQNTEAFF. This chain uses TRBV10-3 with TRBJ1-1, with D possibly being TRBD1 (5 bases). The CDR3 totals 15 residues. The ends were cut back, 2 bases at V and 1 base at J, with 11 bases in the middle. Germline assignment: CDR1 ENHRY and CDR2 SYGVKD.

V and J are TRBV3-1 (or the pseudogene TRBV3-2) and TRBJ2-7; 8 nucleotides agree with TRBD1. The length of the CDR3 is 13 residues. V was clipped by 1 base and J by 4 bases; unmatched bases: 0. Germline CDR1 LGHDT, CDR2 YNNKEL (reference sequence). Here the CDR3 DNA reads TGTGCCAGCAGCCAAGGACAGGGGTACGAGCAGTACTTC. Translating it yields CASSQGQGYEQYF.

This clone was counted only a few times. The chain joins TRBV3-1 (or the pseudogene TRBV3-2) to TRBJ2-2; possible D gene TRBD2, 6 bases. The CDR3 consists of 16 residues. Trimming took 3 bases from V and 4 from J, leaving 15 bases between them. The germline CDR1 and CDR2 sequences are LGHDT and YNNKEL (reference sequence). The CDR3 spells CASSQEPMGGTGELFF. The CDR3 coding sequence is TGTGCCAGCAGCCAGGAGCCCATGGGGGGCACCGGGGAGCTGTTTTTT.

This clone was seen just once. The chain is built from TRBV4-3 and TRBJ1-1; D not resolved. The CDR3 length is 13 residues. Deletions cut 8 bases from V and 0 bases from J, with 10 bases between. Looked up from germline, CDR1 is LGHNA and CDR2 is YSLEER. In nucleotides, the CDR3 is TGCGCCAGCGGTTTTTCCATGAACACTGAAGCTTTCTTT. This translates into CASGFSMNTEAFF.